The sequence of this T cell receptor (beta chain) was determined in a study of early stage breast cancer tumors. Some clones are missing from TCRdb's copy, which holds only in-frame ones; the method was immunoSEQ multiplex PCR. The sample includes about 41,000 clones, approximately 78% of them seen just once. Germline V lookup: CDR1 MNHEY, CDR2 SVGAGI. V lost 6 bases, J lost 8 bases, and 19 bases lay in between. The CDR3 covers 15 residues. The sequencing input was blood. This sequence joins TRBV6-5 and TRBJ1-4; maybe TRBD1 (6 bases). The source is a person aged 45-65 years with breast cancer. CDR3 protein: CASRDRPGGQEKLFF. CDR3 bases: TGTGCCAGCAGGGACCGTCCGGGGGGGCAGGAAAAACTGTTTTTT.